Listed below are T cell receptor beta chains from one sample, sequenced in a study of breast tumors, draining lymph nodes, adjacent tissues. Each CDR3 protein gets one entry after TCRdb re-called the multiplex PCR reads with MiXCR. The sample carries 20,000 to 30,000 distinct CDR3 sequences, about 25% recorded once. The sequenced sample was breast tumor tissue. The receptors were sampled from a female donor with breast cancer. Some clones in this sample may be carry-over from other donors' samples. Both conserved end residues are part of each CDR3. The order of the fields is clone size, D gene, V gene, J gene, CDR3 protein, CDR3 DNA. A D gene is named only where the DNA matches it firmly. Some rows mark clone size as missing; the rest say once, few, many or name a class of expanded clone.

many	NA	TRBV11-3	TRBJ2-7	CASSLGADYEQYF	TGTGCCAGCAGCTTAGGGGCAGACTACGAGCAGTACTTC
NA	NA	TRBV4-1	TRBJ2-1	CASGQDKGNPGVSAYEQFF	TGTGCCAGCGGCCAAGATAAGGGAAACCCCGGTGTATCAGCCTACGAGCAGTTCTTC
NA	NA	TRBV13	TRBJ2-5	CASSLVGPRSETQYF	TGTGCCAGCAGCTTAGTAGGGCCACGTTCGGAGACCCAGTACTTC
NA	TRBD1	TRBV18	TRBJ2-5	CASSPRNGQGETQSF	TGTGCCAGCTCACCCAGAAATGGACAGGGGGAGACCCAGTCCTTC
NA	NA	TRBV7-9	TRBJ1-1	CASSPGVMGTEAFF	TGTGCCAGCAGTCCAGGGGTGATGGGCACTGAAGCTTTCTTT
many	NA	TRBV7-9	TRBJ1-5	CASSPTGPAEPQHF	TGTGCCAGCAGCCCAACGGGTCCAGCGGAGCCCCAGCATTTT
many	NA	TRBV7-2	TRBJ2-1	CASSSRTGNEQFF	TGTGCCAGCAGCTCCCGGACGGGCAATGAGCAGTTCTTC
many	NA	TRBV2	TRBJ2-5	CASCLQGHAQETQYF	TGTGCCAGCTGTTTACAGGGACACGCGCAAGAGACCCAGTACTTC
NA	NA	TRBV6-1	TRBJ1-1	CASSRKFATGWSTEAFF	TGTGCCAGCAGTCGAAAATTCGCCACCGGATGGAGCACTGAAGCTTTCTTT
NA	TRBD2	TRBV6-1	TRBJ2-3	CASSGMGTSSTDTQCF	TGTGCCAGCAGTGGAATGGGGACTAGCAGCACAGATACGCAGTGTTTT
NA	NA	TRBV7-9	TRBJ2-1	CASSLVGTNEQFF	TGTGCCAGCAGCTTAGTGGGAACTAATGAGCAGTTCTTC
medium-sized	NA	TRBV15	TRBJ2-7	CATSRDGSPSLTGGEQYF	TGTGCCACCAGCAGAGATGGGAGCCCCTCGTTGACAGGCGGCGAGCAGTACTTC
medium-sized	TRBD1	TRBV20-1	TRBJ1-6	CSARDPGTARNSPLHF	TGCAGTGCTAGAGATCCTGGGACAGCTCGGAATTCACCCCTCCACTTT
few	NA	TRBV30	TRBJ2-3	CAWTHSEVVGNTQYF	TGTGCCTGGACCCACAGCGAAGTCGTAGGAAATACGCAGTATTTT
many	TRBD1	TRBV7-9	TRBJ2-1	CASSLVQGDEQFF	TGTGCCAGCAGCTTGGTACAGGGGGATGAGCAGTTCTTC
many	TRBD1	TRBV19	TRBJ1-2	CASSITGTGEGYTF	TGTGCCAGTAGTATTACGGGGACAGGGGAAGGCTACACCTTC
few	TRBD1	TRBV4-1	TRBJ2-4	CASSQDWDSKNIQYF	TGCGCCAGCAGCCAAGATTGGGACAGTAAAAACATTCAGTACTTC
medium-sized	TRBD1	TRBV19	TRBJ1-6	CASSITGGSPLHF	TGTGCCAGTAGTATTACAGGGGGGTCACCCCTCCACTTT
many	NA	TRBV11-2	TRBJ1-1	CASSLVDKNTEAFF	TGTGCCAGCAGCTTAGTGGACAAGAACACTGAAGCTTTCTTT
NA	NA	TRBV12-5	TRBJ2-2	CASGFGGNPNTGELFF	TGTGCTAGTGGTTTTGGGGGGAACCCGAACACCGGGGAGCTGTTTTTT